This TCR beta chain is from a study of radiotherapy plus CTLA-4 blockade in lung cancer. Overall study context: Objective responses occurred in about 17% of patients; about 34% had disease control. Study results and limitations: TCR clones from tumors expanded in blood after radiotherapy plus ipilimumab.

The assay was immunoSEQ multiplex PCR, and TCRdb's table has in-frame clones only and misses some. The data hold roughly 93,000 clones, with 82% observed a single time. It was focal radiation plus CTLA-4 blockade with ipilimumab that patients with chemo-refractory metastatic non-small-cell lung cancer received. The CDR3 totals 17 residues. Germline CDR1 LNHDA, CDR2 SQIVND (reference sequence). Trimming left V 1 base short and J 1 base short, with 14 bases between. In the case of this clone: Its antigen is unknown.

The sample here was peripheral blood, taken from a patient treated with radiotherapy plus ipilimumab. The sequence derives from a human donor with non-small cell lung cancer who had a partial response to radiotherapy plus ipilimumab. This chain links TRBV19 with TRBJ1-5; D is perhaps TRBD1 (5 bases). CDR3 nucleotide sequence: TGTGCCAGTAGTATAGGCAGGGCTCGGACCAGCAATCAGCCCCAGCATTTT. This gives the protein CASSIGRARTSNQPQHF. Variable domain in full (rest from reference TRBV19 and TRBJ1-5): DGGITQSPKYLFRKEGQNVTLSCEQNLNHDAMYWYRQDPGQGLRLIYYSQIVNDFQKGDIAEGYSVSREKKESFPLTVTSAQKNPTAFYLCASSIGRARTSNQPQHFGDGTRLSIL.